Listed here are 13 T cell receptor beta chains from one sample, sequenced in a study of shared clonotypes between healthy human individuals. The method was immunoSEQ multiplex PCR; TCRdb's version includes in-frame clones alone and lacks a portion of them. The table records just over 2,000,000 clones, about 95% of them present only once. CD8 cells regarded as naive lacked CD45RO, were positively chosen for CCR7, and omitted terminally differentiated effector memory CD45RA+ cells. The sequencing sample was made of naive CD8+ T cells sorted from blood. The origin of the receptors is a man aged 18 to 29 in good health.

The rearrangement links TRBV10-3 to TRBJ1-3, with D unresolved. The CDR3 is made up of 12 amino acids. With 3 bases removed from V and 2 bases from J, the gap between germline ends came to 2 bases. Germline assignment: CDR1 ENHRY and CDR2 SYGVKD. This CDR3 reads CAISDTGNTIYF. In DNA, the CDR3 is TGTGCCATCAGTGACACTGGAAACACCATATATTTT.

V and J are TRBV30 and TRBJ2-7, with 11 bases fitting TRBD1. Losses at the gene ends were 3 bases for V and 6 bases for J; bases not matched to a gene: 4. The CDR3 spans 13 residues. CDR1 is GTSNPN, CDR2 SVGIG, per germline (reference sequence). The CDR3 reads CAWRDRGRFEQYF. Here the CDR3 DNA reads TGTGCCTGGAGGGACAGGGGGCGTTTCGAGCAGTACTTC.

This clone was detected once. The rearrangement uses TRBV28 and TRBJ2-7; TRBD1 matches at 7 bases. Losses at the gene ends were 4 bases for V and 6 bases for J; bases not matched to a gene: 9. This CDR3 comprises 14 residues. Germline assignment: CDR1 MDHEN and CDR2 SYDVKM. CDR3 region: CASSSPTTGFEQYF. CDR3 DNA: TGTGCCAGCAGTTCACCTACGACAGGGTTCGAGCAGTACTTC.

The chain employs TRBV4-1 and TRBJ1-4; no definite D call. Between the trimmed V and J ends, which lost 1 base and 7 bases, there was a span of 16 bases. This CDR3 comprises 16 residues. Germline-derived CDR1 and CDR2 are MGHRA and YSYEKL. CDR3 loop: CASSQARIREGEKLFF. The DNA of the CDR3 is TGCGCCAGCAGCCAAGCCAGAATTAGGGAGGGTGAAAAACTGTTTTTT.

This sequence joins TRBV5-4 and TRBJ1-1; D uncertain. Germline V CDR1 and CDR2: SGHNT, YYREEE (reference sequence). Trimming took off 6 bases at V and 2 bases at J, with 14 bases between the two ends. This CDR3 spans 14 amino acids. The CDR3 DNA reads as TGTGCCAGCACCCCTGGCCAGGTTAACACTGAAGCTTTCTTT. Amino acid sequence: CASTPGQVNTEAFF.

The chain employs TRBV7-9 and TRBJ2-1; TRBD2 agrees at 9 bases. V lost 8 bases and J lost 4; bases outside the gene matches: 12. This CDR3 is built from 16 residues. Germline assignment: CDR1 SEHNR and CDR2 FQNEAQ (reference sequence). The CDR3, as DNA: TGTGCCAGCCCGACCCAAAGACTAGCGGATTACAATGAGCAGTTCTTC. Encoded protein: CASPTQRLADYNEQFF.

With regard to this clone: Distinct nucleotide sequences in the sample also encode this CDR3. V gene TRBV7-6 combines with J gene TRBJ2-7; 10 bases are a match to TRBD1. V shed 1 base, J shed 5 bases, and the junction held 8 bases outside the gene matches. Germline V gene lookup returns CDR1 SGHVS and CDR2 FNYEAQ. There are 16 residues in the CDR3. DNA of the CDR3: TGTGCCAGCAGCTTAGATCCCGGGACAGGGGTTAACGAGCAGTACTTC. Its translation: CASSLDPGTGVNEQYF.

The chain recombines TRBV29-1 with TRBJ1-1; perhaps TRBD1 as D (5 bases). Between the trimmed V and J ends, which lost 0 bases and 3 bases, there was a span of 11 bases. The length of the CDR3 is 14 residues. CDR1 and CDR2 (germline): SQVTM, ANQGSEA. The CDR3 region is CSVEDPGDHTEAFF. CDR3 in DNA: TGCAGCGTTGAAGACCCGGGGGACCACACTGAAGCTTTCTTT.

The genes are TRBV4-1 and TRBJ2-5; TRBD1 might be the D (6 bases). Germline V gene sequence: CDR1 MGHRA, CDR2 YSYEKL. The length of the CDR3 is 14 residues. V lost 1 base and J 9 bases, leaving 15 bases between the germline ends. The CDR3 loop is CASSQVGLQGSQYF. For the CDR3, the DNA is TGCGCCAGCAGCCAAGTGGGCCTTCAGGGGTCCCAGTACTTC.

This clone was seen a single time. The chain is built from TRBV5-3 and TRBJ1-3; D unresolved. TRBV5-3 is annotated as an ORF whose role is uncertain. Trimming stripped 4 bases from V and 0 bases from J, with 5 bases between. The CDR3 extends over 13 amino acids. DNA for the CDR3: TGTGCCAGAAGCCCCAACTCTGGAAACACCATATATTTT. It is translated as CARSPNSGNTIYF.

A single count supports this clone. V and J are TRBV2 and TRBJ1-1, with 8 bases identical to TRBD1. In germline, CDR1 is SNHLY, CDR2 FYNNEI. The junction had 8 bases not matched to a gene; V was cut back by 11 bases and J by 3 bases. The CDR3 covers 13 residues. Here the CDR3 DNA reads TGTGCCGAGGGACAGGCAGGTTACACTGAAGCTTTCTTT. Translated, it gives CAEGQAGYTEAFF.

This sequence joins TRBV19 and TRBJ1-1; 8 positions match TRBD1. With 5 bases clipped from V and 0 bases from J, the junction kept 5 bases outside the gene matches. The CDR3 totals 15 residues. The germline V gene has CDR1 LNHDA and CDR2 SQIVND (reference sequence). DNA for the CDR3: TGTGCCAGTAGTCCCCGACAGGGGATGAACACTGAAGCTTTCTTT. It encodes CASSPRQGMNTEAFF.

In the case of this clone: One end of the junction fails to match germline, which may point to a read error. The genes are TRBV6-4 and TRBJ1-1, with unresolved D. The CDR3 runs 12 residues. Germline loops: CDR1 MRHNA, CDR2 SNTAGT. This chain's CDR3 is CASSDSSRSFVF. As DNA, the CDR3 is TGTGCCAGCAGTGACTCGAGTCGGAGTTTTGTCTTT.